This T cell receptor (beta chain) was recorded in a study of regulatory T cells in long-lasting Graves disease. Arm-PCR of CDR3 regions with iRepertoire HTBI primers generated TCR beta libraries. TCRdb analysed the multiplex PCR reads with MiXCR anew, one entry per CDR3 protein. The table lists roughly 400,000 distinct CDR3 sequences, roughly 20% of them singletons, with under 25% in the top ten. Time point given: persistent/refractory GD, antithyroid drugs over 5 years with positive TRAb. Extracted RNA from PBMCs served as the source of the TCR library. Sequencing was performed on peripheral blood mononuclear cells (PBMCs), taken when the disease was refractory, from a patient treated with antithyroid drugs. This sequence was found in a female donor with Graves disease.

In nucleotides, the CDR3 is TGCAGTGCTAGCCGGCTCGGGTCCAGCTCCTACAATGAGCAGTTCTTC. Residues: CSASRLGSSSYNEQFF. The chain couples TRBV20-1 to TRBJ2-1; D ambiguous. This CDR3 contains 16 residues. Between the trimmed V and J ends, which lost 3 bases and 0 bases, there was a span of 15 bases. The V gene's germline CDR1 is DFQATT and CDR2 SNEGSKA (reference sequence).